Listed below are T cell receptor beta chains from one sample, sequenced in a study of blood T cell repertoires in COVID-19. Sequencing was performed with immunoSEQ multiplex PCR; in TCRdb, only in-frame clones are kept and a portion is missing. The top ten hold more than 3% of the sample, which has 150,000 to 200,000 clones, over 80% seen once. The sequenced material came from PBMCs or T cells enriched from blood (not recorded which). The receptors were gathered from a woman under 40 who had been exposed to COVID-19. Both conserved end residues are part of each CDR3. Each record gives: clone size, D gene, V gene, J gene, CDR3 DNA, CDR3 protein. A D gene is named only where the DNA matches it firmly. Clone size appears in some rows only: once, few, many, or a class for an expanded clone.

clone size: -
D gene: -
V gene: TRBV5-8
J gene: TRBJ1-2
CDR3 DNA: TGTGCCAGCAGCTTTTCTTCCCTATCTCACCACTATGGCTACACCTTC
CDR3 protein: CASSFSSLSHHYGYTF

clone size: -
D gene: TRBD1
V gene: TRBV3-1/TRBV3-2
J gene: TRBJ2-7
CDR3 DNA: TGTGCCAGCAGCCAATGGGACAGCCTAAGGGAGCAGTACTTC
CDR3 protein: CASSQWDSLREQYF

clone size: -
D gene: TRBD1
V gene: TRBV7-3
J gene: TRBJ1-1
CDR3 DNA: TGTGCCAGCAGCCGAACGGGACAGGGATTGACTGAAGCTTTCTTT
CDR3 protein: CASSRTGQGLTEAFF

clone size: once
D gene: -
V gene: TRBV5-1
J gene: TRBJ1-1
CDR3 DNA: TGCGCCAGCAGCTTCGGACAGACTGAAGCTTTCTTT
CDR3 protein: CASSFGQTEAFF

clone size: -
D gene: TRBD1
V gene: TRBV19
J gene: TRBJ1-2
CDR3 DNA: TGTGCCAGTAGTATGGGACAGGGGGCCTATGGCTACACCTTC
CDR3 protein: CASSMGQGAYGYTF

clone size: once
D gene: TRBD1
V gene: TRBV3-1/TRBV3-2
J gene: TRBJ2-7
CDR3 DNA: TGTGCCAGCAGCCCCCTAGATCGGACAGGCCACGAGCAGTACTTC
CDR3 protein: CASSPLDRTGHEQYF

clone size: once
D gene: -
V gene: TRBV27
J gene: TRBJ1-5
CDR3 DNA: TGTGCCAGCAGTTTAACCGACAGACGCCAGCCCCAGCATTTT
CDR3 protein: CASSLTDRRQPQHF

clone size: -
D gene: -
V gene: TRBV6-5
J gene: TRBJ1-1
CDR3 DNA: TGTGCCAGCGCCCCCCAGAGGGCCATGAACACTGAAGCTTTCTTT
CDR3 protein: CASAPQRAMNTEAFF

clone size: -
D gene: -
V gene: TRBV2
J gene: TRBJ1-1
CDR3 DNA: TGTGCCAGCAGTAAGACCCTAAGGGGCACTGAAGCTTTCTTT
CDR3 protein: CASSKTLRGTEAFF

clone size: once
D gene: TRBD1
V gene: TRBV27
J gene: TRBJ1-5
CDR3 DNA: TGTGCCAGCAGAGAACTAAAGGGACAGGGGGCCTATCAGCCCCAGCATTTT
CDR3 protein: CASRELKGQGAYQPQHF

clone size: -
D gene: -
V gene: TRBV7-8
J gene: TRBJ2-7
CDR3 DNA: TGTGCCAGCACTTTGGGGGGGGCGTATGAGCAGTACTTC
CDR3 protein: CASTLGGAYEQYF

clone size: -
D gene: TRBD2
V gene: TRBV3-1/TRBV3-2
J gene: TRBJ2-7
CDR3 DNA: TGTGCCAGCAGCCCAGACCTAGCGGGGGTCGGCTACGAGCAGTACTTC
CDR3 protein: CASSPDLAGVGYEQYF

clone size: -
D gene: -
V gene: TRBV5-1
J gene: TRBJ2-1
CDR3 DNA: TGCGCCAGCAGCTTGGTAGCTAGCGTCTACTCCTACAATGAGCAGTTCTTC
CDR3 protein: CASSLVASVYSYNEQFF

clone size: -
D gene: TRBD1
V gene: TRBV6-2/TRBV6-3
J gene: TRBJ1-6
CDR3 DNA: TGTGCCAGCAGCCCTAGGACAGGGGGGGGTGGTAATTCACCCCTCCACTTT
CDR3 protein: CASSPRTGGGGNSPLHF

clone size: once
D gene: TRBD1
V gene: TRBV29-1
J gene: TRBJ2-5
CDR3 DNA: TGCAGCGTTGTCGGGAGAGGGACAGGGAGAATCGGTGAGACCCAGTACTTC
CDR3 protein: CSVVGRGTGRIGETQYF

clone size: -
D gene: TRBD1
V gene: TRBV5-1
J gene: TRBJ1-3
CDR3 DNA: TGCGCCAGCAGACAACAACCGGGACAGGGCTCTGGAAACACCATATATTTT
CDR3 protein: CASRQQPGQGSGNTIYF

clone size: -
D gene: -
V gene: TRBV14
J gene: TRBJ2-2
CDR3 DNA: TGTGCCAGCAGCCCCGACAGGCTCAACACCGGGGAGCTGTTTTTT
CDR3 protein: CASSPDRLNTGELFF

clone size: -
D gene: TRBD1
V gene: TRBV11-2
J gene: TRBJ2-7
CDR3 DNA: TGTGCCAGCAGCTTAGAGGTCGGTTCAGGGGGCTACTACGAGCAGTACTTC
CDR3 protein: CASSLEVGSGGYYEQYF

clone size: few
D gene: -
V gene: TRBV2
J gene: TRBJ2-5
CDR3 DNA: TGTGCCAGCAGTGTAAGGGGGAATGAGGCAGAGACCCAGTACTTC
CDR3 protein: CASSVRGNEAETQYF

clone size: -
D gene: -
V gene: TRBV25-1
J gene: TRBJ1-6
CDR3 DNA: TGTGCCAGCAGTGGGTCAGGGTCACCCCTCCACTTT
CDR3 protein: CASSGSGSPLHF

clone size: once
D gene: -
V gene: TRBV19
J gene: TRBJ2-7
CDR3 DNA: TGTGCCAGTAGTAGGGACACTTCCTACGAGCAGTACTTC
CDR3 protein: CASSRDTSYEQYF

clone size: -
D gene: -
V gene: TRBV7-6
J gene: TRBJ1-3
CDR3 DNA: TGTGCCAGCAGCTCAGGTGGCGGGACTGGAAACACCATATATTTT
CDR3 protein: CASSSGGGTGNTIYF

clone size: -
D gene: TRBD2
V gene: TRBV6-5
J gene: TRBJ2-5
CDR3 DNA: TGTGCCAGCAGTAACCAAGCGGGGGGGAAAGAGACCCAGTACTTC
CDR3 protein: CASSNQAGGKETQYF

clone size: -
D gene: TRBD1
V gene: TRBV10-1
J gene: TRBJ1-4
CDR3 DNA: TGCGCCAGCAGCGATCCGGGACAGGGAAGCGAAAAACTGTTTTTT
CDR3 protein: CASSDPGQGSEKLFF

clone size: -
D gene: TRBD1
V gene: TRBV10-3
J gene: TRBJ2-1
CDR3 DNA: TGTGCCATCAGTGCCGTCGACAGGGCTAGTGAGCAGTTCTTC
CDR3 protein: CAISAVDRASEQFF

clone size: -
D gene: TRBD1
V gene: TRBV5-6
J gene: TRBJ1-4
CDR3 DNA: TGTGCCAGCAGCCCCGTCTCGACAGGGGAAAAACTGTTTTTT
CDR3 protein: CASSPVSTGEKLFF

clone size: -
D gene: TRBD2
V gene: TRBV7-9
J gene: TRBJ2-7
CDR3 DNA: TGTGCCAGCAGAGCGACTAGCGGGGGGCAGGCCTACGAGCAGTACTTC
CDR3 protein: CASRATSGGQAYEQYF

clone size: few
D gene: -
V gene: TRBV21-1
J gene: TRBJ1-3
CDR3 DNA: TGTGCCAGCAGCAACCCTGCGGGCGACTCTGGAAACACCATATATTTT
CDR3 protein: CASSNPAGDSGNTIYF

clone size: -
D gene: -
V gene: TRBV7-2
J gene: TRBJ1-5
CDR3 DNA: TGTGCCAGCAGCTTACGCACTACCTTAGGGGCTCCCCAGCATTTT
CDR3 protein: CASSLRTTLGAPQHF

clone size: -
D gene: -
V gene: TRBV5-1
J gene: TRBJ1-2
CDR3 DNA: TGCGCCAGCAGCTATGGCAACCAGGGTCAGTATGGCTACACCTTC
CDR3 protein: CASSYGNQGQYGYTF

clone size: few
D gene: -
V gene: TRBV21-1
J gene: TRBJ1-1
CDR3 DNA: TGTGCCAGTATAACTATGGCGGGACCGCTGAACACTGAAGCTTTCTTT
CDR3 protein: CASITMAGPLNTEAFF

clone size: -
D gene: -
V gene: TRBV10-1
J gene: TRBJ2-4
CDR3 DNA: TGCGCCAGCAGTGAGACCAGTTTCAAAAACATTCAGTACTTC
CDR3 protein: CASSETSFKNIQYF

clone size: -
D gene: TRBD2
V gene: TRBV9
J gene: TRBJ2-1
CDR3 DNA: TGTGCCAGCAGCGCTTATACAAGGCGGGGGAGCTCCTACAATGAGCAGTTCTTC
CDR3 protein: CASSAYTRRGSSYNEQFF

clone size: -
D gene: -
V gene: TRBV2
J gene: TRBJ2-7
CDR3 DNA: TGTGCCAGCAGAGAAACAGGGAACTCCTACGAGCAGTACTTC
CDR3 protein: CASRETGNSYEQYF

clone size: -
D gene: TRBD1
V gene: TRBV19
J gene: TRBJ1-2
CDR3 DNA: TGTGCCACCACCCCGACAGGGAACTACTATGGCTACACCTTC
CDR3 protein: CATTPTGNYYGYTF

clone size: once
D gene: -
V gene: TRBV19
J gene: TRBJ1-2
CDR3 DNA: TGTGCCACCCTTCAGTCGGGGGTCTATGGCTACACCTTC
CDR3 protein: CATLQSGVYGYTF

clone size: -
D gene: -
V gene: TRBV2
J gene: TRBJ2-3
CDR3 DNA: TGTGCCAGCAGTGAAGGCCTTCCAGTTTCAGATACGCAGTATTTT
CDR3 protein: CASSEGLPVSDTQYF

clone size: -
D gene: -
V gene: TRBV4-1
J gene: TRBJ1-5
CDR3 DNA: TGCGCCAGCAGCCAAGATGGGGGGAGCGGGCAGCCCCAGCATTTT
CDR3 protein: CASSQDGGSGQPQHF

clone size: -
D gene: -
V gene: TRBV3-1/TRBV3-2
J gene: TRBJ1-1
CDR3 DNA: TGTGCCAGCAGCCAAGTGGGGGGACCCGGGATCACTGAAGCTTTCTTT
CDR3 protein: CASSQVGGPGITEAFF

clone size: -
D gene: TRBD2
V gene: TRBV5-1
J gene: TRBJ2-7
CDR3 DNA: TGCGCCAGCAGCTTGCCACTTACCGGGGGGGCAGGAGAGCAGTACTTC
CDR3 protein: CASSLPLTGGAGEQYF

clone size: -
D gene: TRBD1
V gene: TRBV7-2
J gene: TRBJ1-4
CDR3 DNA: TGTGCCAGCAGCTTTGACCCCCGGGACAGAGGTGAAAAACTGTTTTTT
CDR3 protein: CASSFDPRDRGEKLFF

clone size: -
D gene: -
V gene: TRBV7-6
J gene: TRBJ1-1
CDR3 DNA: TGTGCCAGCAGCCTCGTCGGGTTGAACACTGAAGCTTTCTTT
CDR3 protein: CASSLVGLNTEAFF

clone size: once
D gene: -
V gene: TRBV5-6
J gene: TRBJ2-7
CDR3 DNA: TGTGCCAGCAGCTCCCTCGGCGGGACCTACGAGCAGTACTTC
CDR3 protein: CASSSLGGTYEQYF

clone size: -
D gene: -
V gene: TRBV19
J gene: TRBJ1-5
CDR3 DNA: TGTGCCAGTAGTACAACCGGGGGGATTTCTAGCAATCAGCCCCAGCATTTT
CDR3 protein: CASSTTGGISSNQPQHF

clone size: -
D gene: -
V gene: TRBV14
J gene: TRBJ2-1
CDR3 DNA: TGTGCCAGCAGCCATGGAGCCTGGCTCCCGTTCTTC
CDR3 protein: CASSHGAWLPFF